The sequence of this TCR beta chain was determined in a study of blood T cell repertoires in COVID-19. Study context: PBMCs, B-cell-depleted T cells, or T cells provided the cDNA or gDNA that made up the material.

In Seattle, patients joined the study during active infection and were tracked longitudinally. Per the original methods: From reference gene primer amplification, estimates of nucleated cell counts were derived. The repertoire was sequenced with immunoSEQ multiplex PCR; TCRdb's copy has only in-frame clones and lacks some. The DNA gave D and trimming, while V, J and clone size come from that table. The repertoire consists of roughly 200,000 clones, with 86% occurring once and the leading ten covering roughly 10%. There are 12 residues in the CDR3. V was pared by 7 bases and J by 8 bases, with 14 bases between. Germline V gene sequence: CDR1 GTSNPN, CDR2 SVGIG (reference sequence).

The TCR was taken from a woman aged 45 to 65 with COVID-19, enrolled during active disease. The sequencing sample was made of peripheral blood. The J gene is TRBJ1-4, the V gene TRBV30; no definite D call. The CDR3 DNA reads TGTGCCTCAGCGCGGGATAACGAAAAACTGTTTTTT. It encodes CASARDNEKLFF.